These 11 T cell receptor beta chains came from one sample sequenced in a study of neurological immune-mediated disorders. Time point noted: longitudinal time-point 1 (baseline). TCRdb re-analysed the 5' RACE reads in MiXCR, keeping a single row per CDR3 protein. The sample has around 76,000 distinct CDR3 sequences; roughly 10% are singletons. Sequences were obtained from PBMCs. The receptors come from a man aged 25 to 40 in good health.

Turning to this clonotype: The junction does not match germline at one end; this may be a read error. The V gene is TRBV29-1, the J gene TRBJ2-3; TRBD1 or TRBD2 may be the D gene (6 bases each). Germline CDR1 and CDR2: SQVTM and ANQGSEA. CDR3 length: 14 amino acids. CDR3 in amino acids: CTVRGGGGTDTQYF. The CDR3, as DNA: TGCACCGTTCGAGGAGGAGGGGGTACAGATACGCAGTATTTT.

This clonotype was observed at least ten times. The chain carries TRBV2 and TRBJ2-1, with 8 bases fitting TRBD1. V was clipped by 6 bases and J by 12 bases; unmatched bases: 19. Germline V lookup: CDR1 SNHLY, CDR2 FYNNEI. The CDR3 runs to 16 residues. CDR3 DNA: TGTGCCAGCAGGAGATCTACTCCCGGGACAGGAGGGGCGCAGTTCTTC. The encoded protein is CASRRSTPGTGGAQFF.

This clonotype was picked up many times. The chain employs TRBV5-1 and TRBJ2-1, with TRBD2 identical over 12 bases. Germline CDR1 is SGHRS and CDR2 is YFSETQ. The CDR3 is made up of 17 amino acids. J gave up 6 bases and V 6 bases, and 13 bases lay outside the gene matches. For the CDR3, the DNA is TGCGCCAGCACCCTCGGGCTAGCGGGAGGGCCATTCAATGAGCAGTTCTTC. Encoded protein: CASTLGLAGGPFNEQFF.

This clonotype was detected many times. The J gene is TRBJ2-1, the V gene TRBV5-6; D might be TRBD2 (5 bases). Germline V gene lookup returns CDR1 SGHDT and CDR2 YYEEEE. V lost 0 bases and J 6 bases, leaving 7 bases between the germline ends. The length of the CDR3 is 13 residues. Here the CDR3 DNA reads TGTGCCAGCAGCTTGGCGGGGATCAATGAGCAGTTCTTC. The encoded protein is CASSLAGINEQFF.

This clonotype was observed a handful of times. The rearrangement uses TRBV20-1 and TRBJ2-5; 13 nucleotides agree with TRBD2. The CDR3 is made up of 15 amino acids. Losses at the gene ends were 0 bases for V and 5 bases for J; bases not matched to a gene: 3. Germline values: CDR1 DFQATT, CDR2 SNEGSKA (reference sequence). This CDR3 is CSAREGTSGIETQYF. The CDR3 DNA sequence: TGCAGTGCTAGAGAAGGGACTAGCGGGATCGAGACCCAGTACTTC.

This clonotype was found many times. V usage is TRBV6-5 and J usage is TRBJ2-5; 8 bases fit TRBD1. This CDR3 comprises 15 residues. CDR1 is MNHEY and CDR2 is SVGAGI in the germline V gene. Trimming at V came to 3 bases and at J to 2 bases, leaving 5 bases not matched to a gene. The CDR3 DNA is TGTGCCAGCAGTTATGTCCGGACAGGGCAAGAGACCCAGTACTTC. Translating it yields CASSYVRTGQETQYF.

This clonotype was seen at least ten times. The chain is built from TRBV29-1 and TRBJ2-7; D is undetermined. The V gene lost 4 bases and the J gene lost 6 bases, with 10 bases spanning the gap. This CDR3 region has 11 residues. CDR1 SQVTM and CDR2 ANQGSEA come from the germline V gene. CDR3 loop: CSVGIPGEQYF. The DNA of the CDR3 is TGCAGCGTTGGGATACCCGGCGAGCAGTACTTC.

This clonotype was detected many times. The rearrangement joins TRBV7-9 to TRBJ2-1; weak D call: TRBD2 (7 bases). V shed 5 bases and J shed 6 bases, with 20 bases lying between them. Germline-derived CDR1 and CDR2 are SEHNR and FQNEAQ (reference sequence). This CDR3 is 16 amino acids long. The CDR3 region has the DNA TGTGCCAGCAGCAAAGGAGGGGGGGCGCTTGGCAATGAGCAGTTCTTC. Protein product: CASSKGGGALGNEQFF. Full variable domain (remainder filled in from reference TRBV7-9 and TRBJ2-1): DTGVSQNPRHKITKRGQNVTFRCDPISEHNRLYWYRQTLGQGPEFLTYFQNEAQLEKSRLLSDRFSAERPKGSFSTLEIQRTEQGDSAMYLCASSKGGGALGNEQFFGPGTRLTVL.

The table lists this clonotype with many counts. The genes are TRBV20-1 and TRBJ2-5; TRBD2 matches 9 bases. After removal of 0 bases from V and 2 bases from J, the junction contained 13 bases not matched to a gene. CDR3 size: 18 residues. Germline CDR1 DFQATT, CDR2 SNEGSKA (reference sequence). This CDR3 is CSARDPREAGGPQETQYF. The CDR3 region has the DNA TGCAGTGCTAGAGATCCCCGGGAAGCGGGAGGCCCACAAGAGACCCAGTACTTC.

This clonotype was recorded at least ten times. This chain joins TRBV20-1 and TRBJ1-3; D remains ambiguous. The V gene lost 0 bases and the J gene lost 0 bases, with 6 bases spanning the gap. CDR1 is DFQATT, CDR2 SNEGSKA, per germline (reference sequence). The CDR3 extends over 14 amino acids. In DNA, the CDR3 is TGCAGTGCTAGAGAACCAAGCTCTGGAAACACCATATATTTT. It codes for CSAREPSSGNTIYF.

This clonotype showed up many times. This chain uses TRBV28 with TRBJ2-7, with 13 bases that match TRBD2. The CDR3 contains 15 residues. V dropped 5 bases and J dropped 3; count of bases not matched to a gene: 4. Per the germline V gene, CDR1 is MDHEN and CDR2 is SYDVKM. The CDR3 DNA reads as TGTGCCAGCAGTATTGGGACTAGCGGGAACTACGAGCAGTACTTC. This codes for CASSIGTSGNYEQYF.